These 8 T cell receptor beta chains share one sample of origin, sequenced in a study of T cell repertoires in cytomegalovirus infection. MiXCR, run by TCRdb on the reads, gives a single entry per CDR3 protein. Of under 200,000 distinct CDR3 sequences in the sample, 9.5% were seen once. Sequencing used PBMCs. Receptor source: a human donor in good health (CMV status not recorded). Some clones in this sample may be carry-over from other donors' samples.

This clonotype was recorded at least ten times. The chain combines TRBV24-1 with TRBJ2-1, with 8 bases that match TRBD2. The germline V gene encodes CDR1 KGHDR and CDR2 SFDVKD. J was trimmed by 4 bases and V by 1 base; bases with no gene match: 2. The CDR3 extends over 15 amino acids. The chain's CDR3 is CATSDLAGDYNEQFF. DNA for the CDR3: TGTGCCACCAGTGATTTAGCGGGGGATTACAATGAGCAGTTCTTC.

This chain connects TRBV28 to TRBJ2-1; TRBD2 aligns across 7 bases. The CDR3 consists of 17 residues. The V and J ends lost 4 bases and 3 bases, in that order; junction bases with no gene match: 12. Per germline, CDR1 MDHEN and CDR2 SYDVKM. As DNA, the CDR3 is TGTGCCAGCAGTTACATAGGCGGGACTATAAACTACAATGAGCAGTTCTTC. The encoded protein is CASSYIGGTINYNEQFF.

This clonotype was seen a handful of times. The chain recombines TRBV5-1 with TRBJ2-7; D gene uncertain. V lost 4 bases and J 4 bases, leaving 15 bases between the germline ends. The V gene's germline CDR1 is SGHRS and CDR2 YFSETQ. This CDR3 spans 14 amino acids. CDR3 sequence: CASSRRPGSYEQYF. The CDR3 coding sequence is TGCGCCAGCAGCAGGAGACCCGGATCATACGAGCAGTACTTC.

This clonotype was seen ten or more times. This chain connects TRBV20-1 to TRBJ2-1; 13 positions agree with TRBD2. Germline CDR1 and CDR2: DFQATT and SNEGSKA (reference sequence). With V trimmed by 5 bases and J by 8 bases, 3 bases remained unmatched. The CDR3 runs to 13 residues. The CDR3 region has the DNA TGCAGTGCTTGGACTAGCGGGGGCTATGAGCAGTTCTTC. Translating gives CSAWTSGGYEQFF.

The chain uses TRBV7-2 and TRBJ2-7, with TRBD1 identical over 7 bases. The junction had 10 bases not matched to a gene; V was cut back by 5 bases and J by 0 bases. The CDR3 loop spans 16 amino acids. Germline lookup yields CDR1 SGHTA and CDR2 FQGNSA. CDR3 DNA sequence: TGTGCCAGCAGCACAAGCCCGGGACAGCTCTCCTACGAGCAGTACTTC. Residues: CASSTSPGQLSYEQYF.

This sequence joins TRBV30 and TRBJ1-4; D is undetermined. Germline V CDR1 and CDR2: GTSNPN, SVGIG (reference sequence). V was trimmed by 4 bases and J by 11 bases, leaving 17 bases between them. This CDR3 has 13 amino acids. The CDR3 is CAWIRPDPSKLFF. The CDR3 bases are TGTGCCTGGATTCGACCGGACCCTTCGAAACTGTTTTTT.

This clonotype was counted a few times. The gene calls are TRBV20-1 and TRBJ1-1; 7 nucleotides match TRBD1. The CDR3 covers 13 residues. Germline assignment: CDR1 DFQATT and CDR2 SNEGSKA (reference sequence). V shed 3 bases and J 1 base; nucleotides not matched to a gene: 2. The chain's CDR3 is CSASRTGNTEAFF. The CDR3 DNA follows: TGCAGTGCTAGCAGGACAGGGAACACTGAAGCTTTCTTT.

This clonotype was seen a few times. The rearrangement links TRBV29-1 to TRBJ2-3; D unclear. Germline V gene data show CDR1 as SQVTM and CDR2 as ANQGSEA. The V gene lost 0 bases and the J gene lost 5 bases, with 15 bases spanning the gap. The CDR3 has 15 amino acids. The CDR3 loop reads CSVEDWTKTGDTQYF. DNA for the CDR3: TGCAGCGTTGAAGATTGGACCAAGACGGGAGATACGCAGTATTTT.